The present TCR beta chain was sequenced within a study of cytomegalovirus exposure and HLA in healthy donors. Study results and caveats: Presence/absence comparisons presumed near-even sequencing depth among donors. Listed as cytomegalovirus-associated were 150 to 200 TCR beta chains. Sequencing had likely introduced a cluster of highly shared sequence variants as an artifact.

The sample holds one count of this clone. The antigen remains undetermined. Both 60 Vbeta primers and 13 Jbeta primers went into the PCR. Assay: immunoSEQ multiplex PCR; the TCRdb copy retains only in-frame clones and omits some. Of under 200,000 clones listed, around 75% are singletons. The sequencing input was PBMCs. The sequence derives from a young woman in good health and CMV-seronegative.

The DNA for the CDR3 is TGTGCCAGCAGCAGGGGGACAGGTGGGGTGGCCGGGGAGCTGTTTTTT. It specifies CASSRGTGGVAGELFF. V gene TRBV7-2 combines with J gene TRBJ2-2, with 8 bases matching TRBD1. CDR1 and CDR2 from the germline V gene are SGHTA and FQGNSA. Unmatched junction bases numbered 11, after V lost 5 bases and J lost 6 bases. The CDR3 is 16 amino acids.